This is a list of T cell receptor beta chains from one sample in a study of Ad26.COV2.S vaccination and SARS-CoV-2 variants. Profiling relied on immunoSEQ multiplex PCR, and the TCRdb table lists in-frame clones only, not all of them. The repertoire holds roughly 460,000 clones, with 80% to 90% as singletons. The specimen was peripheral blood, collected in a trial of Ad26.COV2.S vaccine versus placebo. The receptors originated from a person aged 18-65 years who received the Ad26.COV2.S COVID-19 vaccine or a placebo. CDR3s include the opening cysteine and the closing phenylalanine or tryptophan. Each record gives: D gene, V gene, clone size, J gene, CDR3 DNA, CDR3 protein. D genes are given only for firm matches. Part of the rows lack a size; the others show once, few, many or a class for expanded clones.

d_gene: TRBD2
v_gene: TRBV10-2
abundance: NA
j_gene: TRBJ2-1
CDR3nt: TGCGCCAGCAGGGAAACTAGCGGGAGTGTAAATGAGCAGTTCTTC
CDR3aa: CASRETSGSVNEQFF

d_gene: NA
v_gene: TRBV18
abundance: NA
j_gene: TRBJ1-3
CDR3nt: TGTGCCAGCTCACCAGGAGTATCGAAAAACACCATATATTTT
CDR3aa: CASSPGVSKNTIYF

d_gene: NA
v_gene: TRBV4-1
abundance: NA
j_gene: TRBJ2-7
CDR3nt: TGCGCCAGCAGCCATTCCGGACAGAGCTACGAGCAGTACTTC
CDR3aa: CASSHSGQSYEQYF

d_gene: TRBD1
v_gene: TRBV18
abundance: NA
j_gene: TRBJ2-3
CDR3nt: TGTGCCAGCTCACCCCGGGACAGTTACACAGATACGCAGTATTTT
CDR3aa: CASSPRDSYTDTQYF

d_gene: NA
v_gene: TRBV6-5
abundance: once
j_gene: TRBJ2-7
CDR3nt: TGTGCCAGCAGGGAGTACGAGCAGTACTTC
CDR3aa: CASREYEQYF

d_gene: NA
v_gene: TRBV18
abundance: NA
j_gene: TRBJ1-4
CDR3nt: TGTGCCAGCTCACTCAGGGGCGAGGAAAAACTGTTTTTT
CDR3aa: CASSLRGEEKLFF

d_gene: TRBD1
v_gene: TRBV7-9
abundance: NA
j_gene: TRBJ2-5
CDR3nt: TGTGCCAGCAGCTTAGGTAGGGACAGGGCTCAAGAGACCCAGTACTTC
CDR3aa: CASSLGRDRAQETQYF

d_gene: NA
v_gene: TRBV10-3
abundance: NA
j_gene: TRBJ2-3
CDR3nt: TGTGCCATCAGTGAGAGACAGTATGTTGGAGATACGCAGTATTTT
CDR3aa: CAISERQYVGDTQYF

d_gene: NA
v_gene: TRBV6-5
abundance: NA
j_gene: TRBJ1-6
CDR3nt: TGTGCCAGCAGTTACCTCGGCAGTCGGGGTTCACCCCTCCACTTT
CDR3aa: CASSYLGSRGSPLHF

d_gene: NA
v_gene: TRBV7-2
abundance: NA
j_gene: TRBJ1-5
CDR3nt: TGTGCCAGCAGCCTTGACGGAGCGGGTTATCAGCCCCAGCATTTT
CDR3aa: CASSLDGAGYQPQHF

d_gene: TRBD1
v_gene: TRBV28
abundance: NA
j_gene: TRBJ2-3
CDR3nt: TGTGCCAGCAGTTCCCGACAGGGTCGCACAGATACGCAGTATTTT
CDR3aa: CASSSRQGRTDTQYF

d_gene: NA
v_gene: TRBV6-5
abundance: NA
j_gene: TRBJ1-5
CDR3nt: TGTGCCAGCAGTTATTCAGTCAATCAGCCCCAGCATTTT
CDR3aa: CASSYSVNQPQHF

d_gene: NA
v_gene: TRBV7-9
abundance: NA
j_gene: TRBJ2-2
CDR3nt: TGTGCCAGCAGCTCCCACGGTGGAGGGGGGGAGCTGTTTTTT
CDR3aa: CASSSHGGGGELFF

d_gene: NA
v_gene: TRBV12-3/TRBV12-4
abundance: NA
j_gene: TRBJ2-7
CDR3nt: TGTGCCAGCAGAAGGGTTGGGGTTTACGAGCAGTACTTC
CDR3aa: CASRRVGVYEQYF

d_gene: TRBD2
v_gene: TRBV9
abundance: NA
j_gene: TRBJ2-1
CDR3nt: TGTGCCAGCAGCGTCCGTAGCGGGGGGGCCAATGAGCAGTTCTTC
CDR3aa: CASSVRSGGANEQFF

d_gene: TRBD2
v_gene: TRBV7-9
abundance: NA
j_gene: TRBJ2-7
CDR3nt: TGTGCCAGCAGCTCCGCGACTAGCGGGACCCTGTCGTTGGAGCAGTACTTC
CDR3aa: CASSSATSGTLSLEQYF

d_gene: NA
v_gene: TRBV18
abundance: NA
j_gene: TRBJ1-2
CDR3nt: TGTGCCAGCTCACCACCGCTCGCGTCCTCCTATGGCTACACCTTC
CDR3aa: CASSPPLASSYGYTF

d_gene: NA
v_gene: TRBV5-4
abundance: NA
j_gene: TRBJ2-2
CDR3nt: TGTGCCAGCAGCTTCCCAGCGAACACCGGGGAGCTGTTTTTT
CDR3aa: CASSFPANTGELFF

d_gene: TRBD2
v_gene: TRBV30
abundance: once
j_gene: TRBJ2-7
CDR3nt: TGTGCCTGGAGCTTACGACGACTAGCGGGGCTCTACGAGCAGTACTTC
CDR3aa: CAWSLRRLAGLYEQYF

d_gene: NA
v_gene: TRBV4-1
abundance: NA
j_gene: TRBJ1-1
CDR3nt: TGCGCCAGCAGCCGAGATGACAGAGGTGGCACTGAAGCTTTCTTT
CDR3aa: CASSRDDRGGTEAFF

d_gene: NA
v_gene: TRBV27
abundance: NA
j_gene: TRBJ1-2
CDR3nt: TGTGCCAGCAGTTTTCAACCGACCTATGGCTACACCTTC
CDR3aa: CASSFQPTYGYTF

d_gene: TRBD1
v_gene: TRBV28
abundance: NA
j_gene: TRBJ1-2
CDR3nt: TGTGCCAGCAGTCCTCAAGGACAGGGGGAGAATGGCTACACCTTC
CDR3aa: CASSPQGQGENGYTF

d_gene: TRBD1
v_gene: TRBV5-5
abundance: NA
j_gene: TRBJ2-5
CDR3nt: TGTGCCAGCAGCCCGGGGACAGGGAGTAAGCAAGAGACCCAGTACTTC
CDR3aa: CASSPGTGSKQETQYF

d_gene: NA
v_gene: TRBV6-5
abundance: NA
j_gene: TRBJ1-6
CDR3nt: TGTGCCAGCAGCTTCGGACAGACACCCCTCCACTTT
CDR3aa: CASSFGQTPLHF

d_gene: NA
v_gene: TRBV28
abundance: NA
j_gene: TRBJ1-3
CDR3nt: TGTGCCAGCTCTCAGTCAGTAAACACCATATATTTT
CDR3aa: CASSQSVNTIYF

d_gene: TRBD2
v_gene: TRBV2
abundance: NA
j_gene: TRBJ2-3
CDR3nt: TGTGCCAGCAGCCAAAGACTAGCGGGACGCCTCACAGATACGCAGTATTTT
CDR3aa: CASSQRLAGRLTDTQYF

d_gene: NA
v_gene: TRBV27
abundance: NA
j_gene: TRBJ1-4
CDR3nt: TGTGCCAGCAGTTTTTCCAGGGTGACCGGGGATGGACTGTTTTTT
CDR3aa: CASSFSRVTGDGLFF

d_gene: NA
v_gene: TRBV19
abundance: once
j_gene: TRBJ1-5
CDR3nt: TGTGTCAGTAGTATAGATTTGAGCAATCAGCCCCAGCATTTT
CDR3aa: CVSSIDLSNQPQHF

d_gene: NA
v_gene: TRBV3-1/TRBV3-2
abundance: NA
j_gene: TRBJ1-5
CDR3nt: TGTGCCAGCAGCCAAGGAGTGCCACACAATCAGCCCCAGCATTTT
CDR3aa: CASSQGVPHNQPQHF

d_gene: TRBD1
v_gene: TRBV28
abundance: NA
j_gene: TRBJ1-1
CDR3nt: TGTGCCAGCAGTTTACTTGACAGGGAAGGAGCTTTCTTT
CDR3aa: CASSLLDREGAFF

d_gene: NA
v_gene: TRBV5-1
abundance: once
j_gene: TRBJ2-6
CDR3nt: TGCGCCAGCAGCTTGGGGGGCTCAGGAAGCTCTGGGGCCAACGTCCTGACTTTC
CDR3aa: CASSLGGSGSSGANVLTF

d_gene: NA
v_gene: TRBV4-3
abundance: once
j_gene: TRBJ2-1
CDR3nt: TGCGCCAGCAGCCAAGACCAGGGAACCTACAATGAGCAGTTCTTC
CDR3aa: CASSQDQGTYNEQFF